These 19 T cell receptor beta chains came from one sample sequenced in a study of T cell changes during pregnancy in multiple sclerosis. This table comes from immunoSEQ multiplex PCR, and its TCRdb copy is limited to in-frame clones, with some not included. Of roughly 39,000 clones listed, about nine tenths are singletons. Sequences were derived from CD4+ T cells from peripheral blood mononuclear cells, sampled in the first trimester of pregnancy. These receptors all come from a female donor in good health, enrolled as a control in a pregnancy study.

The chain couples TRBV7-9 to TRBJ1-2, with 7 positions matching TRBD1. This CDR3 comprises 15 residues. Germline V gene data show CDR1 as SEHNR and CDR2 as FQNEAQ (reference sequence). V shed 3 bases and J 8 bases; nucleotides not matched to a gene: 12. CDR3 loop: CASSFPGTEFRGYTF. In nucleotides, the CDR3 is TGTGCCAGCAGCTTCCCCGGGACAGAGTTTCGGGGCTACACCTTC.

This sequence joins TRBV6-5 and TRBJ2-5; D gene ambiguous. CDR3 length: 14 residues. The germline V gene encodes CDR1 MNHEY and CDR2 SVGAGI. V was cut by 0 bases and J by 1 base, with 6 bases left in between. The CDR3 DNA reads TGTGCCAGCAGTTACTCTCGACTCCAAGAGACCCAGTACTTC. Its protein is CASSYSRLQETQYF.

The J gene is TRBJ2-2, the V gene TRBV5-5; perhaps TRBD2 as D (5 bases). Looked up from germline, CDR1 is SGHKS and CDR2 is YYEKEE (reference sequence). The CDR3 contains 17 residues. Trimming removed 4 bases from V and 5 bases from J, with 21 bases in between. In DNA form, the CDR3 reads TGTGCCAGCAGCCCATCCTTACTAGGAGCCCGGACCGGGGAGCTGTTTTTT. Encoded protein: CASSPSLLGARTGELFF.

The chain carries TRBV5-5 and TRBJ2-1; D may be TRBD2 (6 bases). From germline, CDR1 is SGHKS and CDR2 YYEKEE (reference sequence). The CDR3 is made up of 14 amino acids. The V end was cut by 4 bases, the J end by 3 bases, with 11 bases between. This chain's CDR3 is CASSPGGVYNEQFF. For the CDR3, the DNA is TGTGCCAGCAGCCCCGGAGGGGTCTACAATGAGCAGTTCTTC.

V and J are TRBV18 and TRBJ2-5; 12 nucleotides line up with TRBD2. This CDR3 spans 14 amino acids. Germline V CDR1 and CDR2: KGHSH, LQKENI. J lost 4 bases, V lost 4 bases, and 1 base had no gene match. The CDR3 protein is CASSRLAGAETQYF. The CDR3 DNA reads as TGTGCCAGCTCACGACTAGCGGGGGCAGAGACCCAGTACTTC.

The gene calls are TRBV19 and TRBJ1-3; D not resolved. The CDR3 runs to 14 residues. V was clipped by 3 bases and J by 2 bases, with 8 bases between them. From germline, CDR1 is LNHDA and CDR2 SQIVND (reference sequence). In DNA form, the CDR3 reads TGTGCCAGTAGTATGCGAACAGCTGGAAACACCATATATTTT. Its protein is CASSMRTAGNTIYF.

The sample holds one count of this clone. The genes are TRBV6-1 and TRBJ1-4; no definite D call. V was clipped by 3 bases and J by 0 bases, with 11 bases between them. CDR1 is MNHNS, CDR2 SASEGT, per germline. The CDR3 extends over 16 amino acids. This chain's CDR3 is CASSDRSGATNEKLFF. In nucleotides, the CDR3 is TGTGCCAGCAGTGACCGGAGTGGTGCAACTAATGAAAAACTGTTTTTT.

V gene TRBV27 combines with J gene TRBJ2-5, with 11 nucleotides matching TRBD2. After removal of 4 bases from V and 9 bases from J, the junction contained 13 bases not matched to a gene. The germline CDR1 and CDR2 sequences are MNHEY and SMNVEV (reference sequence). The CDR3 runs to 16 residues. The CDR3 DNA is TGTGCCAGCAGTTCTCCTATAGCGGGAGGGGTCCGGGCCCAGTACTTC. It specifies CASSSPIAGGVRAQYF.

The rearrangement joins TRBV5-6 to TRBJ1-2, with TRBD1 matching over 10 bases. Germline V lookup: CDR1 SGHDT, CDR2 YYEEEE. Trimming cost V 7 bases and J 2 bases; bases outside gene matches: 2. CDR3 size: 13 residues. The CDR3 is CASSGQGNYGYTF. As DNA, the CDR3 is TGTGCCAGCTCGGGACAGGGGAACTATGGCTACACCTTC. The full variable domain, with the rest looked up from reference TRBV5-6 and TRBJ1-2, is DAGVTQSPTHLIKTRGQQVTLRCSPKSGHDTVSWYQQALGQGPQFIFQYYEEEERQRGNFPDRFSGHQFPNYSSELNVNALLLGDSALYLCASSGQGNYGYTFGSGTRLTVV.

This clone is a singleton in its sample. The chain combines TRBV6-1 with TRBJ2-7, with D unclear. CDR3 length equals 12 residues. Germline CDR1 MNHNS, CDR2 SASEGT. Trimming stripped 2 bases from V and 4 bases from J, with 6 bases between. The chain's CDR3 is CASSEYGYEQYF. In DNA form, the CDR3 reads TGTGCCAGCAGTGAATACGGGTACGAGCAGTACTTC.

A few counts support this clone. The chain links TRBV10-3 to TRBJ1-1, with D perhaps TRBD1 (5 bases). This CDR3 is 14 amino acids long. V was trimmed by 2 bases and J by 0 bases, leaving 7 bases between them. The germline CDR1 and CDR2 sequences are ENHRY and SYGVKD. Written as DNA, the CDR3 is TGTGCCATCAGTGAGCAGGGTTTGAACACTGAAGCTTTCTTT. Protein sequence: CAISEQGLNTEAFF.

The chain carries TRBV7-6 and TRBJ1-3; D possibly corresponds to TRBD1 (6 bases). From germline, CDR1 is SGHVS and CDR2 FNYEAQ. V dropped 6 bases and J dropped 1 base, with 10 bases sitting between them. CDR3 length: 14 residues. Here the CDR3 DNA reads TGTGCCAGCAGGCCCAGGGGTTCTGGAAACACCATATATTTT. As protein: CASRPRGSGNTIYF.

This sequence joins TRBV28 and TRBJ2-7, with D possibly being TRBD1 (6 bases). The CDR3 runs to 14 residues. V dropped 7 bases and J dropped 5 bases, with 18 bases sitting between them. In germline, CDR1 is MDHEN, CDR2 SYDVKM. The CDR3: CASTAGRRGHEQYF. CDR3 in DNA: TGTGCCAGCACGGCCGGCCGCAGGGGCCACGAGCAGTACTTC.

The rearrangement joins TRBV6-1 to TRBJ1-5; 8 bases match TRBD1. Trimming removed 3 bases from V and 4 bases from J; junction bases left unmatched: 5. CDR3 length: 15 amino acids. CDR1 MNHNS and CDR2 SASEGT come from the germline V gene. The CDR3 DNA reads TGTGCCAGCAGTGACCAGGACAGGGCAAATCAGCCCCAGCATTTT. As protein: CASSDQDRANQPQHF.

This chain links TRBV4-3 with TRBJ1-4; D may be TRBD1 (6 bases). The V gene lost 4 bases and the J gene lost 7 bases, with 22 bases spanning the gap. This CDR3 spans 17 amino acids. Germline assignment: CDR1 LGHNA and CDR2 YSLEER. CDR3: CASSLSGGNIGGEKLFF. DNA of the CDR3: TGCGCCAGCAGCCTCTCGGGGGGCAATATAGGGGGTGAAAAACTGTTTTTT.

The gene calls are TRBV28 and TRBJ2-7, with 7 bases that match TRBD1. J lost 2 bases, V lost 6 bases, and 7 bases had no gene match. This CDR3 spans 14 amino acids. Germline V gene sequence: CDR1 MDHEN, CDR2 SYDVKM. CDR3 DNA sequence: TGTGCCAGCAGCGGACTGAGGGGGCCCTACGAGCAGTACTTC. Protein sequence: CASSGLRGPYEQYF.

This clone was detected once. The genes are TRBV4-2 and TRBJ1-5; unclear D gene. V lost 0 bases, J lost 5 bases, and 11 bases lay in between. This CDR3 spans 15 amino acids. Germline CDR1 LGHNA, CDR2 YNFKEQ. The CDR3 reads CASSQDGEKYQPQHF. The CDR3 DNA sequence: TGTGCCAGCAGCCAAGACGGAGAAAAATATCAGCCCCAGCATTTT.

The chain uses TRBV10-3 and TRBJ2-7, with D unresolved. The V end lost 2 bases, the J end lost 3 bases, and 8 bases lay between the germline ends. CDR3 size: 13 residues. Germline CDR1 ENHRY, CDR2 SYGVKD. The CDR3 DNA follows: TGTGCCATCAGTGAGGTTGGCAACTACGAGCAGTACTTC. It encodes CAISEVGNYEQYF.

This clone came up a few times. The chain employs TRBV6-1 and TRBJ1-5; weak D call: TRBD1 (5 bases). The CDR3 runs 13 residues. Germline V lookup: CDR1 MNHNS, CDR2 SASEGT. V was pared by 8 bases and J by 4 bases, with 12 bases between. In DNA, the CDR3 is TGTGCCAGCGTGGAGGGGTGGAATCAGCCCCAGCATTTT. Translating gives CASVEGWNQPQHF.